The rows below give T cell receptor beta chains drawn from one sample of a study of blood T cell repertoires in COVID-19. Here immunoSEQ multiplex PCR was the method, and the copy in TCRdb shows in-frame clones only, minus some. The data contain more than 75,000 clones, about 86% of them singletons. Sequencing was done on a sample of peripheral blood. Receptors originate from a man at least 80 years old with active or convalescent COVID-19. The CDR3 runs from the conserved cysteine through the conserved F or W. The order of the fields is J gene, V gene, CDR3 protein.

J gene: TRBJ1-3; V gene: TRBV7-2; CDR3 protein: CASSLSRGGNTIYF
J gene: TRBJ1-2; V gene: TRBV28; CDR3 protein: CASSLPGNYGYTF
J gene: TRBJ2-7; V gene: TRBV7-8; CDR3 protein: CASSFGGGSYEQYF
J gene: TRBJ2-7; V gene: TRBV3-1/TRBV3-2; CDR3 protein: CASSQDFSYEQYF
J gene: TRBJ2-7; V gene: TRBV5-1; CDR3 protein: CASSLGSGTYEQYF
J gene: TRBJ2-5; V gene: TRBV5-6; CDR3 protein: CASSRGIAGGGETQYF
J gene: TRBJ2-1; V gene: TRBV19; CDR3 protein: CASSIGDYYNEQFF
J gene: TRBJ2-3; V gene: TRBV7-9; CDR3 protein: CASNSIVLAGSTDTQYF
J gene: TRBJ2-7; V gene: TRBV7-2; CDR3 protein: CASSSSPGTGSFYEQYF
J gene: TRBJ1-6; V gene: TRBV28; CDR3 protein: CASSLRGQGPWSPLHF
J gene: TRBJ1-3; V gene: TRBV18; CDR3 protein: CASSPGQGGNTIYF
J gene: TRBJ1-2; V gene: TRBV14; CDR3 protein: CASSQRTGSFIGYGYTF
J gene: TRBJ2-1; V gene: TRBV9; CDR3 protein: CASSVEASSYNEQFF
J gene: TRBJ2-7; V gene: TRBV6-2/TRBV6-3; CDR3 protein: CASSYSGQYSYEQYF
J gene: TRBJ1-2; V gene: TRBV19; CDR3 protein: CASSDSGTGVASYGYTF
J gene: TRBJ1-5; V gene: TRBV5-6; CDR3 protein: CASSSQTGSNQPQHF
J gene: TRBJ2-1; V gene: TRBV6-5; CDR3 protein: CASSLTPGLAPNEQFF
J gene: TRBJ2-7; V gene: TRBV7-2; CDR3 protein: CASSRGLAGREQYF
J gene: TRBJ2-1; V gene: TRBV19; CDR3 protein: CASSRDFQNNEQFF
J gene: TRBJ1-6; V gene: TRBV30; CDR3 protein: CAWRNGRDSSPLHF
J gene: TRBJ1-1; V gene: TRBV18; CDR3 protein: CASSAQMNTEAFF
J gene: TRBJ1-1; V gene: TRBV3-1/TRBV3-2; CDR3 protein: CASSRVLGRGTEAFF
J gene: TRBJ1-1; V gene: TRBV7-2; CDR3 protein: CASSLRTGLNTEAFF
J gene: TRBJ2-5; V gene: TRBV7-6; CDR3 protein: CASNQPGQGGETQYF
J gene: TRBJ2-5; V gene: TRBV5-1; CDR3 protein: CASSISPGLAGRRRETQYF
J gene: TRBJ1-2; V gene: TRBV5-6; CDR3 protein: CASSLVAGNYGYTF
J gene: TRBJ1-3; V gene: TRBV5-1; CDR3 protein: CASSLELTGVGNTIYF
J gene: TRBJ1-1; V gene: TRBV7-9; CDR3 protein: CASSLETGLGNTEAFF
J gene: TRBJ2-7; V gene: TRBV2; CDR3 protein: CASRPGQGAYEQYF
J gene: TRBJ1-3; V gene: TRBV18; CDR3 protein: CASSPLSSGNTIYF
J gene: TRBJ2-1; V gene: TRBV3-1/TRBV3-2; CDR3 protein: CASSSRGLAGGHLSYNEQFF
J gene: TRBJ2-5; V gene: TRBV12-3/TRBV12-4; CDR3 protein: CASGGASGETQYF
J gene: TRBJ2-1; V gene: TRBV5-1; CDR3 protein: CASSLVSGGNAGNEQFF
J gene: TRBJ1-6; V gene: TRBV5-5; CDR3 protein: CASRRTGVNSPLHF
J gene: TRBJ2-3; V gene: TRBV5-1; CDR3 protein: CASSLRTSGNTDTQYF
J gene: TRBJ2-2; V gene: TRBV5-4; CDR3 protein: CASRGLAGDNTGELFF
J gene: TRBJ2-1; V gene: TRBV6-6; CDR3 protein: CASSHATSGRNHEQFF
J gene: TRBJ2-1; V gene: TRBV19; CDR3 protein: CASSMGQGTINEQFF
J gene: TRBJ2-6; V gene: TRBV28; CDR3 protein: CASGSTGRGGANVLTF
J gene: TRBJ1-6; V gene: TRBV14; CDR3 protein: CASSQGARYNSPLHF
J gene: TRBJ2-1; V gene: TRBV5-4; CDR3 protein: CASSLGGDRNYNEQFF
J gene: TRBJ2-7; V gene: TRBV7-2; CDR3 protein: CASSFGQFYEQYF
J gene: TRBJ2-7; V gene: TRBV5-8; CDR3 protein: CASSFDWVGGSYEQYF
J gene: TRBJ2-7; V gene: TRBV4-3; CDR3 protein: CASSQGAGGPYYEQYF
J gene: TRBJ2-7; V gene: TRBV18; CDR3 protein: CASSPSSYEQYF
J gene: TRBJ1-5; V gene: TRBV27; CDR3 protein: CAGGTIGRDSNQPQHF
J gene: TRBJ1-1; V gene: TRBV12-5; CDR3 protein: CASSDRARGTEAFF
J gene: TRBJ1-5; V gene: TRBV19; CDR3 protein: CASSMNLPGGRNQPQHF
J gene: TRBJ1-2; V gene: TRBV30; CDR3 protein: CAQRDSWNYGYTF
J gene: TRBJ2-7; V gene: TRBV9; CDR3 protein: CASSPPGRGAHEQYF
J gene: TRBJ2-7; V gene: TRBV5-8; CDR3 protein: CASSTTNRGWQYF
J gene: TRBJ1-2; V gene: TRBV27; CDR3 protein: CASKNLTGGYGYTF
J gene: TRBJ1-2; V gene: TRBV5-1; CDR3 protein: CASSLDPGGYTF
J gene: TRBJ2-1; V gene: TRBV7-6; CDR3 protein: CASSLTSGRGFNEQFF
J gene: TRBJ1-5; V gene: TRBV6-2/TRBV6-3; CDR3 protein: CASSRDRLGQPQHF
J gene: TRBJ1-1; V gene: TRBV12-3/TRBV12-4; CDR3 protein: CASRQGGTEAFF
J gene: TRBJ1-2; V gene: TRBV5-5; CDR3 protein: CASRAGLFNYGYTF
J gene: TRBJ2-2; V gene: TRBV27; CDR3 protein: CASSLSPPGDDTGELFF
J gene: TRBJ2-1; V gene: TRBV5-4; CDR3 protein: CASSAASPGQGNEQFF
J gene: TRBJ2-5; V gene: TRBV29-1; CDR3 protein: CSVQRGGARYQETQYF